The rows below give T cell receptor beta chains drawn from one sample of a study of CD8+CD57+ T cells in acquired aplastic anemia. TCRdb reanalysed the reads using MiXCR and keeps one entry per CDR3 protein. The sample holds 150,000 to 200,000 distinct CDR3 sequences, roughly half seen once. Specimen: sorted CD4+, CD8+, or CD8+CD57+ T cells (not recorded which) from PBMCs. The receptors originated from a human donor with aplastic anemia. CDR3s include the opening cysteine and the closing phenylalanine or tryptophan. A D gene is named only where the DNA matches it firmly. Not every row has a clone size; where given, it reads once, few, many or a size class.

clone_size j_call v_call d_call cdr3_aa cdr3_nt
NA TRBJ2-7 TRBV20-1 NA CSAPGGKYYEQYF TGCAGTGCTCCAGGGGGGAAGTACTACGAGCAGTACTTC
once TRBJ2-7 TRBV10-3 NA CAISWQGSSYEQYF TGTGCCATCAGTTGGCAGGGGAGCTCCTACGAGCAGTACTTC
many TRBJ1-1 TRBV9 TRBD1 CASSGGTGGFTEAFF TGTGCCAGCAGCGGGGGTACAGGGGGCTTCACTGAAGCTTTCTTT
NA TRBJ2-7 TRBV2 TRBD2 CASRGGAGVGEQYF TGTGCCAGCCGGGGGGGGGCAGGGGTGGGCGAGCAGTACTTC
once TRBJ2-2 TRBV24-1 TRBD1 CATGQGTGELFF TGTGCCACTGGACAGGGGACCGGGGAGCTGTTTTTT
NA TRBJ1-1 TRBV19 NA CASRVRSAVNTEAFF TGTGCCAGTAGGGTCAGATCGGCTGTGAACACTGAAGCTTTCTTT
NA TRBJ2-7 TRBV9 NA CASSIALDRYEQYF TGTGCCAGCAGCATAGCTCTAGACAGGTACGAGCAGTACTTC
NA TRBJ2-7 TRBV4-1 NA CASSQDKGVALEQYF TGCGCCAGCAGCCAAGATAAGGGAGTAGCGTTAGAGCAGTACTTC
NA TRBJ2-1 TRBV6-1 NA CASSPHLALPLNEQFF TGTGCCAGCAGCCCCCATTTAGCCCTACCCTTAAATGAGCAGTTCTTC
few TRBJ2-5 TRBV2 NA CASSPNTGLETQYF TGTGCCAGCAGTCCTAATACAGGGTTGGAGACCCAGTACTTC
many TRBJ2-3 TRBV5-1 TRBD2 CASSFTSGSTDTQYF TGCGCCAGCAGCTTTACTAGCGGGAGCACAGATACGCAGTATTTT
many TRBJ2-5 TRBV5-1 TRBD1 CASSSTSRTGKQQETQYF TGCGCCAGCAGCTCGACCAGCCGGACAGGGAAGCAACAAGAGACCCAGTACTTC
NA TRBJ1-2 TRBV2 NA CASWDNYGYTF TGTGCCAGCTGGGATAACTATGGCTACACCTTC
many TRBJ1-4 TRBV7-2 NA CASSLRGGEKLFF TGTGCCAGCAGTCTCAGGGGTGGGGAAAAACTGTTTTTT
NA TRBJ1-2 TRBV20-1 TRBD1 CSARTGTGTNYGYTF TGCAGTGCTAGAACCGGGACAGGGACTAATTATGGCTACACCTTC
NA TRBJ2-7 TRBV5-6 NA CASTLGTGSSYEQYF TGTGCCAGCACACTCGGGACCGGGAGCTCCTACGAGCAGTACTTC
NA TRBJ2-7 TRBV19 NA CASSIGEIYEQYF TGTGCCAGTAGTATTGGGGAAATCTACGAGCAGTACTTC
NA TRBJ2-7 TRBV2 NA CATNPGPTYEQYF TGTGCCACCAATCCGGGGCCTACCTACGAGCAGTACTTC
many TRBJ1-1 TRBV9 NA CASSPTGTNTEAFF TGTGCCAGCAGCCCCACAGGGACCAACACTGAAGCTTTCTTT
NA TRBJ2-7 TRBV5-1 NA CASSLGEPVSYEQYF TGCGCCAGCAGCTTGGGGGAACCGGTCTCCTACGAGCAGTACTTC
many TRBJ1-2 TRBV6-1 NA CASSPLVSFYGYTF TGTGCCAGCAGCCCTCTTGTTTCCTTCTATGGCTACACCTTC
many TRBJ2-5 TRBV7-9 NA CASSLDRRVIETQYF TGTGCCAGCAGCTTAGATCGAAGGGTGATAGAGACCCAGTACTTC
few TRBJ1-6 TRBV18 NA CASSPQVLSSYNSPLHF TGTGCCAGCTCACCGCAGGTTCTCAGCTCCTATAATTCACCCCTCCACTTT
NA TRBJ2-2 TRBV2 TRBD2 CASRGAGGSIGELFF TGTGCCAGCAGGGGAGCGGGAGGAAGTATCGGGGAGCTGTTTTTT
many TRBJ1-4 TRBV6-1 TRBD1 CASSPTGRDEKLFF TGTGCCAGCAGTCCGACAGGGAGGGATGAAAAACTGTTTTTT
once TRBJ1-1 TRBV5-1 NA CASSHGTRGTEAFF TGCGCCAGCAGCCACGGTACACGGGGCACTGAAGCTTTCTTT
NA TRBJ2-2 TRBV7-8 NA CASSLARDGELFF TGTGCCAGCAGCTTAGCGCGGGACGGGGAGCTGTTTTTT
NA TRBJ2-7 TRBV7-6 NA CASGRVHEQYF TGTGCCAGCGGTCGCGTACACGAGCAGTACTTC
many TRBJ1-1 TRBV29-1 NA CSVCLLNTEAFF TGCAGCGTTTGCCTGCTGAACACTGAAGCTTTCTTT
NA TRBJ2-7 TRBV20-1 TRBD1 CSASGQGGEEQYF TGCAGTGCTAGTGGACAGGGGGGGGAAGAGCAGTACTTC
many TRBJ2-7 TRBV5-1 TRBD1 CASSLDPNRGVLNEQYF TGCGCCAGCAGCTTGGACCCTAACAGGGGCGTCTTGAACGAGCAGTACTTC
NA TRBJ2-6 TRBV29-1 NA CSVEQAGASSGANVLTF TGCAGCGTTGAACAGGCAGGGGCGAGCTCTGGGGCCAACGTCCTGACTTTC
many TRBJ1-1 TRBV19 NA CASSIGKGLPNTEAFF TGTGCCAGTAGTATCGGTAAGGGGCTACCGAACACTGAAGCTTTCTTT
many TRBJ1-1 TRBV5-1 TRBD1 CASSPGGREVPEAFF TGCGCCAGCAGCCCAGGGGGGCGGGAGGTTCCTGAAGCTTTCTTT
few TRBJ2-3 TRBV20-1 NA CSARKGFADTQYF TGCAGTGCTAGGAAGGGTTTCGCAGATACGCAGTATTTT
many TRBJ2-1 TRBV2 NA CASSEASAVYNEQFF TGTGCCAGCAGTGAGGCTAGTGCCGTTTACAATGAGCAGTTCTTC
once TRBJ2-7 TRBV19 TRBD1 CASSGTGAGYEQYF TGTGCCAGTAGCGGGACAGGGGCTGGATACGAGCAGTACTTC
many TRBJ2-7 TRBV7-9 NA CASSGPGVQSYNSYEQYF TGTGCCAGCAGCGGACCGGGAGTTCAAAGCTACAACTCCTACGAGCAGTACTTC
once TRBJ1-5 TRBV19 NA CASSYDGVNNQRQHF TGTGCCAGTAGTTACGATGGGGTAAACAATCAGCGCCAGCATTTT
NA TRBJ2-3 TRBV9 NA CASSVGPSTDTQYF TGTGCCAGCAGCGTAGGACCCAGCACAGATACGCAGTATTTT
few TRBJ1-2 TRBV24-1 TRBD1 CATSDSRTGGNGYTF TGTGCCACCAGTGATTCAAGGACAGGTGGTAATGGCTACACCTTC
many TRBJ2-1 TRBV13 NA CASSERYEQFF TGTGCCAGCAGCGAGAGGTATGAGCAGTTCTTC
NA TRBJ2-1 TRBV7-9 NA CASQGGEQFF TGTGCCAGCCAGGGTGGTGAGCAGTTCTTC
NA TRBJ2-5 TRBV7-8 NA CASSEAAQETQYF TGTGCCAGCAGCGAGGCCGCCCAAGAGACCCAGTACTTC
many TRBJ2-1 TRBV24-1 TRBD2 CATSDGLAKIYNEQFF TGTGCCACCAGTGATGGACTAGCGAAAATCTACAATGAGCAGTTCTTC
few TRBJ2-3 TRBV11-1 TRBD2 CASSLGLAGPSTDTQYF TGTGCCAGCAGCTTAGGTCTAGCGGGACCCAGCACAGATACGCAGTATTTT
NA TRBJ2-7 TRBV5-1 TRBD2 CASSPRTSGIEQCF TGCGCCAGCAGCCCCAGGACTAGCGGGATCGAGCAGTGCTTC
NA TRBJ1-2 TRBV19 TRBD1 CASSYPSGTGSYGYTF TGTGCCAGCAGTTACCCCTCCGGGACAGGGTCCTATGGCTACACCTTC
NA TRBJ2-5 TRBV25-1 NA CASFLGETQYF TGTGCCAGTTTCCTTGGGGAGACCCAGTACTTC
once TRBJ1-2 TRBV10-2 NA CAGTPNLRVGSNGYTF TGTGCCGGCACCCCAAACTTGAGGGTTGGGTCCAATGGCTACACCTTC
many TRBJ2-1 TRBV3-1 NA CASSQAREQFF TGTGCCAGCAGCCAAGCGCGTGAGCAGTTCTTC
NA TRBJ1-5 TRBV20-1 NA CSARPGSGNQPQHF TGCAGTGCTCGTCCAGGGAGTGGCAATCAGCCCCAGCATTTT
few TRBJ2-5 TRBV5-8 NA CASSLGVTGYQETQYF TGTGCCAGCAGCTTGGGCGTCACAGGGTACCAAGAGACCCAGTACTTC
few TRBJ2-3 TRBV6-2/TRBV6-3 TRBD2 CASSYGSGGPLLTDTQYF TGTGCCAGCAGTTACGGGTCGGGAGGGCCTCTGTTGACAGATACGCAGTATTTT
NA TRBJ1-1 TRBV29-1 NA CSVDRSNTEAFF TGCAGCGTTGATAGGTCGAACACTGAAGCTTTCTTT
few TRBJ1-6 TRBV15 NA CATSRDPGGGSPLHF TGTGCCACCAGCAGAGATCCTGGGGGAGGTTCACCCCTCCACTTT
many TRBJ2-7 TRBV5-1 TRBD2 CASSNTPSGGTLHEQYF TGCGCCAGCAGCAACACCCCCTCGGGGGGGACCCTCCACGAGCAGTACTTC
many TRBJ1-1 TRBV12-3/TRBV12-4 TRBD1 CASSRPGQTMNTEAFF TGTGCCAGCAGTCGACCGGGACAGACTATGAACACTGAAGCTTTCTTT
few TRBJ2-1 TRBV19 NA CASSPSDQNSYNEQFF TGTGCCAGTAGCCCCAGTGATCAGAATTCCTACAATGAGCAGTTCTTC